These 12 T cell receptor beta chains were all obtained from the same sample, sequenced in a study of blood T cells in healthy people across ages. Primed by a sample-barcoded 5' primer and a J-beta primer mix, a second PCR proceeded for about 7 to 11 cycles. TCRdb re-called the 5' RACE reads through MiXCR, storing one row per CDR3 protein. The sample has some 1.5 million distinct CDR3 sequences, 28% seen once. The sample comprised blood. Every receptor here comes from a woman aged 25 to 45 in good health.

The chain employs TRBV7-2 and TRBJ2-2; D may be TRBD2 (6 bases). V was clipped by 5 bases and J by 7 bases, with 23 bases between them. Germline CDR1 SGHTA, CDR2 FQGNSA. This CDR3 has 17 residues. The CDR3 region is CASSRPGVAEWRGELFF. The CDR3 nucleotides are TGTGCCAGCAGCCGACCCGGGGTAGCGGAATGGCGCGGGGAGCTGTTTTTT. The variable domain in full, with the rest retrieved from reference TRBV7-2 and TRBJ2-2, is GAGVSQSPSNKVTEKGKDVELRCDPISGHTALYWYRQSLGQGLEFLIYFQGNSAPDKSGLPSDRFSAERTGGSVSTLTIQRTQQEDSAVYLCASSRPGVAEWRGELFFGEGSRLTVL.

This clonotype came up a few times. The chain is built from TRBV29-1 and TRBJ2-5, with TRBD2 as a possible D gene (5 bases). CDR1 and CDR2 (germline): SQVTM, ANQGSEA. Trimming shortened V by 5 bases and J by 5 bases, and 15 bases separated the two germline ends. This CDR3 has 13 amino acids. CDR3 coding DNA: TGCAGCGTTATCTACTTCCGAGGGGAGACCCAGTACTTC. Its translation is CSVIYFRGETQYF.

There are many counts of this clonotype. The gene calls are TRBV29-1 and TRBJ2-7; 9 bases match TRBD1. Trimming at V came to 2 bases and at J to 2 bases, leaving 7 bases not matched to a gene. The CDR3 is 15 residues long. Germline assignment: CDR1 SQVTM and CDR2 ANQGSEA. CDR3 DNA sequence: TGCAGCGTTGAAAAGGGACAGGGAAATACCTACGAGCAGTACTTC. Amino acids: CSVEKGQGNTYEQYF.

This rearrangement joins TRBV20-1 to TRBJ2-5; 11 positions match TRBD1. The J segment lost 2 bases and the V segment lost 4 bases, leaving 3 bases of the junction unmatched. Looked up from germline, CDR1 is DFQATT and CDR2 is SNEGSKA (reference sequence). The CDR3 totals 14 residues. In DNA form, the CDR3 reads TGCAGTGCTAACCGGGACAGGGGGCAAGAGACCCAGTACTTC. This translates into CSANRDRGQETQYF.

This clonotype was detected a few times. This chain joins TRBV28 and TRBJ2-7, with D perhaps matching TRBD1 or TRBD2 (5 bases each). Germline CDR1 and CDR2: MDHEN and SYDVKM. Trimming pared 6 bases from V and 2 bases from J, leaving 20 bases between. The CDR3 spans 16 residues. The CDR3 DNA follows: TGTGCCAGCAGGACAGAACGAGGGTCGAAGCCCTACGAGCAGTACTTC. It specifies CASRTERGSKPYEQYF.

The chain carries TRBV27 and TRBJ2-7, with TRBD2 matching 10 bases. CDR3 length: 15 residues. Germline values: CDR1 MNHEY, CDR2 SMNVEV (reference sequence). Trimming at V came to 8 bases and at J to 2 bases, leaving 9 bases not matched to a gene. CDR3 sequence (DNA): TGTGCCAGCGGGCTAGCGGGAGATCCGACCTACGAGCAGTACTTC. Translation gives CASGLAGDPTYEQYF.

The sample holds a few counts of this clonotype. This chain joins TRBV30 and TRBJ2-5; TRBD1 aligns across 7 bases. Trimming took 3 bases from V and 5 from J; bases not matched to a gene: 6. Germline V CDR1 and CDR2: GTSNPN, SVGIG (reference sequence). This CDR3 contains 13 residues. The CDR3 nucleotides are TGTGCCTGGAGGACAGGGTTTGGGGAGACCCAGTACTTC. It specifies CAWRTGFGETQYF.

The chain carries TRBV5-4 and TRBJ2-1; D is tentatively TRBD1 or TRBD2 (5 bases each). In germline, CDR1 is SGHNT, CDR2 YYREEE (reference sequence). The CDR3 is made up of 15 amino acids. V lost 0 bases and J 8 bases, leaving 15 bases between the germline ends. This chain's CDR3 is CASSLDPQGVDEQFF. DNA for the CDR3: TGTGCCAGCAGCTTGGACCCCCAGGGAGTCGATGAGCAGTTCTTC.

The V and J genes are TRBV5-1 and TRBJ2-5; D remains unclear. V shed 0 bases and J shed 5 bases, with 14 bases lying between them. This CDR3 comprises 15 residues. From germline, CDR1 is SGHRS and CDR2 YFSETQ. CDR3 DNA sequence: TGCGCCAGCAGCTTGGCCGAGGAGTATGGCGAGACCCAGTACTTC. Encoded protein: CASSLAEEYGETQYF.

The chain has TRBV3-1 and TRBJ1-5; D possibly corresponds to TRBD1 (6 bases). Germline CDR1 is LGHDT and CDR2 is YNNKEL (reference sequence). There are 15 residues in the CDR3. V shed 0 bases and J shed 5 bases, with 11 bases lying between them. This chain's CDR3 is CASSQDGGRDQPQHF. CDR3 coding DNA: TGTGCCAGCAGCCAAGATGGGGGCAGGGATCAGCCCCAGCATTTT.

This clonotype has just one count. With a much larger clone just one base away, this may be a read error. The chain couples TRBV7-9 to TRBJ2-7, with 7 positions matching TRBD1. V shed 5 bases, J shed 1 base, and the junction held 8 bases outside the gene matches. This CDR3 spans 15 amino acids. CDR1 SEHNR and CDR2 FQNEAQ come from the germline V gene (reference sequence). CDR3 in DNA: TGTGCCAGCAGCCTTACGACAGGGAAATCCTACGAGCAGTACTTC. Translating gives CASSLTTGKSYEQYF.

V and J are TRBV9 and TRBJ2-1; possibly TRBD1 or TRBD2 for D (5 bases each). The CDR3 consists of 14 residues. V was cut by 0 bases and J by 9 bases, with 13 bases left in between. Germline V CDR1 and CDR2: SGDLS, YYNGEE. The CDR3 region has the DNA TGTGCCAGCAGCGTAGTTACAGGAGGTGGTGAGCAGTTCTTC. Translated: CASSVVTGGGEQFF.